This entry lists 18 T cell receptor beta chains sequenced from one sample in a study of blood T cell repertoires in COVID-19. The method was immunoSEQ multiplex PCR; TCRdb's version includes in-frame clones alone and lacks a portion of them. The sample holds about 220,000 clones, 80% to 90% seen once. Input material: peripheral blood. The receptor set was obtained from a man in his forties who had recovered from COVID-19.

This clone has just one count. CDR3 protein: CASSLFWGGGTSYNEQFF. Written as DNA, the CDR3 is TGTGCCAGCAGCTTATTCTGGGGGGGCGGGACGTCCTACAATGAGCAGTTCTTC. This rearrangement joins TRBV13 to TRBJ2-1, with D perhaps matching TRBD2 (7 bases). CDR1 PRHDT and CDR2 FYEKMQ come from the germline V gene (reference sequence). V lost 2 bases and J lost 1, with 18 bases in between. This CDR3 has 18 residues. Complete variable domain (other parts from reference TRBV13 and TRBJ2-1): AAGVIQSPRHLIKEKRETATLKCYPIPRHDTVYWYQQGPGQDPQFLISFYEKMQSDKGSIPDRFSAQQFSDYHSELNMSSLELGDSALYFCASSLFWGGGTSYNEQFFGPGTRLTVL.

The chain recombines TRBV27 with TRBJ2-7; 8 bases align to TRBD1. The J segment lost 1 base and the V segment lost 2 bases, leaving 10 bases of the junction unmatched. Looked up from germline, CDR1 is MNHEY and CDR2 is SMNVEV (reference sequence). There are 17 residues in the CDR3. CDR3 in DNA: TGTGCCAGCAGTTTAAGAAGCCTGGGACAGGTTTCCTACGAGCAGTACTTC. Translating gives CASSLRSLGQVSYEQYF.

V gene TRBV13 combines with J gene TRBJ2-5; 8 bases agree with TRBD2. The CDR3 is 14 residues long. Trimming took 0 bases from V and 4 from J; bases not matched to a gene: 1. Germline V gives CDR1 PRHDT, CDR2 FYEKMQ (reference sequence). The CDR3, as DNA: TGTGCCAGCAGCTTAGGAGCGGGAGTAGAGACCCAGTACTTC. Amino acids: CASSLGAGVETQYF. Combining the CDR3 with reference TRBV13 and TRBJ2-5 gives the whole variable domain AAGVIQSPRHLIKEKRETATLKCYPIPRHDTVYWYQQGPGQDPQFLISFYEKMQSDKGSIPDRFSAQQFSDYHSELNMSSLELGDSALYFCASSLGAGVETQYFGPGTRLLVL.

The rearrangement links TRBV7-6 to TRBJ2-7; the D gene is possibly TRBD1 (5 bases). The V end was cut by 2 bases, the J end by 7 bases, with 21 bases between. Germline V gene data show CDR1 as SGHVS and CDR2 as FNYEAQ. The CDR3 is made up of 16 amino acids. The CDR3 sequence is CASSLKMAGFQGEQYF. In nucleotides, the CDR3 is TGTGCCAGCAGCTTAAAAATGGCAGGGTTTCAGGGAGAGCAGTACTTC.

The rearrangement uses TRBV30 and TRBJ2-3, with D possibly TRBD1 on 6 matching bases. Germline values: CDR1 GTSNPN, CDR2 SVGIG (reference sequence). The CDR3 has 14 amino acids. The V end lost 4 bases, the J end lost 0 bases, and 11 bases lay between the germline ends. The CDR3 DNA follows: TGTGCCTGGAATCCAGGGGCCAGCACAGATACGCAGTATTTT. Protein: CAWNPGASTDTQYF.

This clone was picked up one time. The V gene is TRBV29-1, the J gene TRBJ2-7, with 8 bases aligning to TRBD1. Germline trimming cut 2 bases from V and 5 bases from J; bases unmatched to any gene: 11. Per the germline V gene, CDR1 is SQVTM and CDR2 is ANQGSEA. The CDR3 is 15 amino acids. The CDR3 sequence is CSVEPSRTGSHEQYF. DNA for the CDR3: TGCAGCGTTGAACCCAGCAGGACAGGGTCCCACGAGCAGTACTTC.

This chain links TRBV19 with TRBJ2-2, with TRBD2 as a possible D gene (6 bases). The CDR3 sequence is 14 residues long. V lost 6 bases, J lost 7 bases, and 15 bases lay in between. Germline loops: CDR1 LNHDA, CDR2 SQIVND (reference sequence). CDR3 loop: CASSQEGPGGELFF. CDR3 coding DNA: TGTGCCAGTAGCCAGGAGGGCCCGGGCGGGGAGCTGTTTTTT.

The genes are TRBV3-1 (or the pseudogene TRBV3-2) and TRBJ2-7, with 7 nucleotides matching TRBD1. This CDR3 has 15 amino acids. The ends lost 8 bases at V and 1 base at J; junction bases unmatched: 11. Germline CDR1 LGHDT, CDR2 YNNKEL (reference sequence). The CDR3 spells CASSRSGTESYEQYF. CDR3 bases: TGTGCCAGCTCACGTTCAGGGACAGAGTCCTACGAGCAGTACTTC.

V usage is TRBV7-8 and J usage is TRBJ1-5; TRBD1 matches 9 bases. This CDR3 contains 15 residues. With V trimmed by 0 bases and J by 6 bases, 3 bases remained unmatched. CDR1 SGHVS and CDR2 FQNEAQ come from the germline V gene. CDR3 sequence (DNA): TGTGCCAGCAGCTTAGCGGGACAGGGAGGTCAGCCCCAGCATTTT. It encodes CASSLAGQGGQPQHF.

The genes are TRBV25-1 and TRBJ2-7; D possibly corresponds to TRBD1 (6 bases). Germline assignment: CDR1 MGHDK and CDR2 SYGVNS. The CDR3 consists of 12 residues. V lost 5 bases and J 3 bases, leaving 8 bases between the germline ends. The CDR3 spells CASSKQGYEQYF. CDR3 in DNA: TGTGCCAGCAGTAAACAGGGCTACGAGCAGTACTTC.

The chain links TRBV5-4 to TRBJ2-3; TRBD2 matches at 16 bases. The CDR3 runs to 16 residues. From germline, CDR1 is SGHNT and CDR2 YYREEE (reference sequence). The J segment lost 8 bases and the V segment lost 4 bases, leaving 7 bases of the junction unmatched. CDR3: CASSPGTSGGGATQYF. CDR3 sequence (DNA): TGTGCCAGCAGCCCGGGGACTAGCGGGGGGGGAGCTACGCAGTATTTT.

In the case of this clone: The same CDR3 can be traced to other DNA sequences in this sample. This rearrangement joins TRBV7-9 to TRBJ2-7; a possible D gene is TRBD1 (6 bases). CDR3 length equals 12 residues. Trimming stripped 4 bases from V and 5 bases from J, with 9 bases between. CDR1 is SEHNR, CDR2 FQNEAQ, per germline (reference sequence). The CDR3 bases are TGTGCCAGCAGCTCGACAGGAGACGAGCAGTACTTC. Amino acids: CASSSTGDEQYF.

The chain combines TRBV5-1 with TRBJ2-7; 10 nucleotides line up with TRBD2. The CDR3 consists of 15 residues. Germline CDR1 SGHRS, CDR2 YFSETQ. The V segment lost 2 bases and the J segment 5 bases; nucleotides outside the gene matches: 7. CDR3 coding DNA: TGCGCCAGCAGCTTTTCAAGCGGGGGGGCTGACGAGCAGTACTTC. It encodes CASSFSSGGADEQYF.

The rearrangement uses TRBV18 and TRBJ2-1; TRBD1 matches 9 bases. V lost 8 bases, J lost 6 bases, and 5 bases stayed unmatched. This CDR3 is 13 amino acids long. Germline V gene lookup returns CDR1 KGHSH and CDR2 LQKENI. The CDR3 reads CASETDRGNEQFF. CDR3 bases: TGTGCCAGCGAGACGGACAGGGGCAATGAGCAGTTCTTC.

J is TRBJ2-3 and V is TRBV29-1, with TRBD2 as a possible D gene (5 bases). CDR3 length: 18 amino acids. Between the trimmed V and J ends, which lost 4 bases and 0 bases, there was a span of 23 bases. Germline CDR1 is SQVTM and CDR2 is ANQGSEA. In nucleotides, the CDR3 is TGCAGCGTTGCCCGCGGGTTCGGTAGCGCAGCTAGCACAGATACGCAGTATTTT. Translated, it gives CSVARGFGSAASTDTQYF.

The chain couples TRBV29-1 to TRBJ2-1; D is unresolved. V was trimmed by 6 bases and J by 8 bases, leaving 11 bases between them. Germline values: CDR1 SQVTM, CDR2 ANQGSEA. CDR3 length equals 11 residues. The CDR3 DNA reads TGCAGCGTGAGGAGAGGTGATGAGCAGTTCTTC. Translated: CSVRRGDEQFF.

The chain joins TRBV6-5 to TRBJ1-5, with D tentatively TRBD1 (5 bases). Trimming cost V 0 bases and J 7 bases, with 13 bases left between them. This CDR3 has 15 residues. Germline assignment: CDR1 MNHEY and CDR2 SVGAGI. The CDR3, as DNA: TGTGCCAGCAGTTACTCGGGGGGAATGGGCCAGCCCCAGCATTTT. It yields the protein CASSYSGGMGQPQHF.

V and J are TRBV30 and TRBJ2-7; 10 bases line up with TRBD2. The germline gives CDR1 GTSNPN, CDR2 SVGIG (reference sequence). V was clipped by 0 bases and J by 2 bases; unmatched bases: 19. The CDR3 is made up of 20 amino acids. CDR3 DNA: TGTGCCTGGAGTGTATTTTTAGGAGATTTCGGGACTAGCGATACCTACGAGCAGTACTTC. Residues: CAWSVFLGDFGTSDTYEQYF.